Below, 20 T cell receptor beta chains from the same sample are listed, as sequenced in a study of T cells in Graves' hyperthyroidism and ophthalmopathy. TCR beta CDR3 sequences were amplified from RNA transcripts. The study used the HTBI primer set for a first-round RT-PCR of the TCR CDR3. TCRdb called the multiplex PCR reads again in MiXCR, with one record for every CDR3 protein. The table has approximately 520,000 distinct CDR3 sequences, around 20% seen once. The sequencing sample was made of blood. The receptors derive from a man younger than 35 with Graves' hyperthyroidism.

This clonotype was observed at least ten times. This sequence joins TRBV6-5 and TRBJ2-2; 10 bases fit TRBD1. Looked up from germline, CDR1 is MNHEY and CDR2 is SVGAGI. The CDR3 has 16 amino acids. V lost 1 base to trimming and J lost 2 bases; unmatched junction nucleotides: 1. CDR3 amino acids: CASSYWDRGNTGELFF. CDR3 sequence (DNA): TGTGCCAGCAGTTACTGGGACAGGGGTAACACCGGGGAGCTGTTTTTT.

This clonotype showed up just once. The chain uses TRBV11-1 and TRBJ2-7; TRBD1 might be the D (5 bases). The CDR3 spans 14 residues. V gave up 1 base and J gave up 4 bases, with 11 bases separating them. Germline CDR1 reads SGHAT; CDR2 reads FQDESV (reference sequence). CDR3 DNA: TGTGCCAGCAGCTTAGACAGGAATCCGTACGAGCAGTACTTC. Translated, it gives CASSLDRNPYEQYF.

V and J are TRBV6-5 and TRBJ2-3, with a possible D match to TRBD2 (5 bases). Trimming removed 0 bases at V and 15 bases at J, with 10 bases between. The germline gives CDR1 MNHEY, CDR2 SVGAGI. There are 11 residues in the CDR3. Written as DNA, the CDR3 is TGTGCCAGCAGTTACTCGGGAGCCCTCTATTTT. Amino acid sequence: CASSYSGALYF.

This clonotype was observed many times. The V and J genes are TRBV6-1 and TRBJ2-5; D unclear. CDR1 is MNHNS, CDR2 SASEGT, per germline. Between the trimmed V and J ends, which lost 1 base and 5 bases, there was a span of 11 bases. This CDR3 is built from 14 residues. CDR3 DNA: TGTGCCAGCAGTGAAGGAGTCTGGATGGAGACCCAGTACTTC. Residues: CASSEGVWMETQYF.

CDR3 residues: CASSQDHVAGPPPYGYTF. Here the CDR3 DNA reads TGTGCCAGCAGCCAAGATCACGTTGCAGGGCCACCCCCCTATGGCTACACCTTC. This chain connects TRBV14 to TRBJ1-2, with a possible D match to TRBD1 (5 bases). This CDR3 has 18 residues. CDR1 is SGHDN and CDR2 is FVKESK in the germline V gene. V was clipped by 0 bases and J by 4 bases, with 21 bases between them. The whole variable domain, filled in from reference TRBV14 and TRBJ1-2, reads EAGVTQFPSHSVIEKGQTVTLRCDPISGHDNLYWYRRVMGKEIKFLLHFVKESKQDESGMPNNRFLAERTGGTYSTLKVQPAELEDSGVYFCASSQDHVAGPPPYGYTFGSGTRLTVV.

V and J are TRBV28 and TRBJ1-2; D is undetermined. The germline CDR1 and CDR2 sequences are MDHEN and SYDVKM. Trimming took 3 bases from V and 1 from J, leaving 12 bases between them. The CDR3 sequence is 15 residues long. CDR3 loop: CASSFRWANNYGYTF. CDR3 nucleotides: TGTGCCAGCAGTTTTCGGTGGGCAAATAACTATGGCTACACCTTC.

This clonotype was seen a few times. The CDR3 loop is CASSYPARPGELFF. The CDR3, as DNA: TGTGCCAGCAGTTACCCCGCCCGACCCGGGGAGCTGTTTTTT. This chain joins TRBV6-5 and TRBJ2-2, with D uncertain. Germline CDR1 MNHEY, CDR2 SVGAGI. Trimming cost V 2 bases and J 6 bases, with 10 bases left between them. The length of the CDR3 is 14 residues.

This clonotype has ten or more counts. The chain combines TRBV28 with TRBJ2-7; D is possibly TRBD1 (6 bases). Looked up from germline, CDR1 is MDHEN and CDR2 is SYDVKM. Trimming took off 4 bases at V and 6 bases at J, with 16 bases between the two ends. The CDR3 spans 14 residues. The chain's CDR3 is CASSSGGSLIEQYF. The DNA of the CDR3 is TGTGCCAGCAGTTCTGGGGGCTCCCTAATCGAGCAGTACTTC.

This rearrangement joins TRBV6-1 to TRBJ1-5, with 8 bases that match TRBD1. The junction had 4 bases not matched to a gene; V was cut back by 3 bases and J by 6 bases. The CDR3 is 14 residues long. Germline lookup yields CDR1 MNHNS and CDR2 SASEGT. The CDR3 spells CASSDYRGSQPQHF. The CDR3 coding sequence is TGTGCCAGCAGTGACTACAGGGGGAGTCAGCCCCAGCATTTT.

The V and J genes are TRBV4-1 and TRBJ2-5; possible D gene TRBD1, 6 bases. Germline V CDR1 and CDR2: MGHRA, YSYEKL. The CDR3 length is 15 residues. V lost 5 bases and J lost 5, with 18 bases in between. This chain's CDR3 is CASSTLQGFGETQYF. CDR3 nucleotide sequence: TGCGCCAGCAGCACTTTGCAGGGGTTCGGCGAGACCCAGTACTTC.

The table lists this clonotype with many counts. The rearrangement uses TRBV6-1 and TRBJ2-6, with a possible D match to TRBD2 (6 bases). Germline values: CDR1 MNHNS, CDR2 SASEGT. V dropped 4 bases and J dropped 11 bases, with 27 bases sitting between them. The CDR3 has 18 amino acids. CDR3 loop: CASSGVRKGLHNLDVLTF. For the CDR3, the DNA is TGTGCCAGCAGTGGGGTAAGAAAGGGACTGCACAACCTGGACGTCCTGACTTTC.

The sample holds many counts of this clonotype. This chain joins TRBV20-1 and TRBJ1-2; TRBD1 is a possible D gene (6 bases). The CDR3 consists of 17 residues. Germline CDR1 and CDR2: DFQATT and SNEGSKA (reference sequence). Trimming took 5 bases from V and 5 from J, leaving 27 bases between them. The CDR3: CSAPPLRAGAVKYGYTF. DNA of the CDR3: TGCAGTGCTCCACCCCTTAGGGCAGGGGCGGTAAAATATGGCTACACCTTC.

The sample holds a few counts of this clonotype. The chain uses TRBV6-5 and TRBJ2-5; 10 nucleotides agree with TRBD2. The J segment lost 5 bases and the V segment lost 2 bases, leaving 8 bases of the junction unmatched. The CDR3 length is 16 residues. The germline gives CDR1 MNHEY, CDR2 SVGAGI. In nucleotides, the CDR3 is TGTGCCAGCAGTTACGATCTAGCGGGGGCCGGCGAGACCCAGTACTTC. Its protein is CASSYDLAGAGETQYF.

In this sample, this clonotype turned up a few times. The J gene is TRBJ1-6, the V gene TRBV13; perhaps TRBD1 as D (6 bases). Germline CDR1 and CDR2: PRHDT and FYEKMQ (reference sequence). V shed 0 bases and J shed 8 bases, with 17 bases lying between them. This CDR3 has 17 residues. The DNA of the CDR3 is TGTGCCAGCAGCTTAGGCCTCGGGGGGCGCTTGGATTCACCCCTCCACTTT. This codes for CASSLGLGGRLDSPLHF.

This clonotype was counted many times. A junction boundary mismatches the germline segment, possibly from a read error. The CDR3 is CASSFSGPYEQYF. In nucleotides, the CDR3 is TGCGCCAGCAGCTTCTCGGGGCCCTACGAGCAGTACTTC. This chain joins TRBV12-3 or TRBV12-4 and TRBJ2-7; the D call may be TRBD1 or TRBD2 (5 bases each). The CDR3 is 13 residues long.

This clonotype was detected a few times. This chain connects TRBV11-1 to TRBJ2-6, with TRBD2 as a possible D gene (5 bases). This CDR3 has 16 residues. V was cut by 1 base and J by 4 bases, with 11 bases left in between. Germline V gene lookup returns CDR1 SGHAT and CDR2 FQDESV (reference sequence). The CDR3 DNA reads as TGTGCCAGCAGCTTAGGAGAGGGTTCGGGGGCCAACGTCCTGACTTTC. Residues: CASSLGEGSGANVLTF. Variable domain in full (rest from reference TRBV11-1 and TRBJ2-6): EAEVAQSPRYKITEKSQAVAFWCDPISGHATLYWYRQILGQGPELLVQFQDESVVDDSQLPKDRFSAERLKGVDSTLKIQPAELGDSAMYLCASSLGEGSGANVLTFGAGSRLTVL.

The V call is TRBV6-1, the J call TRBJ2-5; D not resolved. From germline, CDR1 is MNHNS and CDR2 SASEGT. The CDR3 has 13 residues. Trimming stripped 8 bases from V and 4 bases from J, with 14 bases between. Here the CDR3 reads CASGIGNPETQYF. CDR3 sequence (DNA): TGTGCCAGCGGTATAGGTAACCCAGAGACCCAGTACTTC.

This clonotype was recorded many times. The chain employs TRBV12-5 and TRBJ2-7; TRBD1 aligns across 8 bases. CDR3 length equals 16 residues. Germline CDR1 LGHNT, CDR2 FRNRAP. J lost 4 bases, V lost 0 bases, and 8 bases had no gene match. As DNA, the CDR3 is TGTGCTAGTGGTTTGGTACGTCACAGGGGGAAGTACGAGCAGTACTTC. Its protein is CASGLVRHRGKYEQYF. The full variable domain, in which reference TRBV12-5 and TRBJ2-7 provide the parts outside the CDR3, is DARVTQTPRHKVTEMGQEVTMRCQPILGHNTVFWYRQTMMQGLELLAYFRNRAPLDDSGMPKDRFSAEMPDATLATLKIQPSEPRDSAVYFCASGLVRHRGKYEQYFGPGTRLTVT.

Notes on this clonotype: Germline is not matched at one junction end, which may reflect a read error. The rearrangement links TRBV3-1 to TRBJ2-7; no clear D. CDR3 length equals 12 residues. From germline, CDR1 is LGHDT and CDR2 YNNKEL (reference sequence). CDR3 nucleotides: TGTGCCAACAGCCAAGAAGACTACGAGCAGTACTTC. Protein sequence: CANSQEDYEQYF.

This clonotype appeared many times. This chain links TRBV19 with TRBJ1-1; TRBD1 might be the D (5 bases). There are 18 residues in the CDR3. Trimming left V 3 bases short and J 2 bases short, with 22 bases between. The germline V gene encodes CDR1 LNHDA and CDR2 SQIVND (reference sequence). The CDR3 DNA follows: TGTGCCAGTAGTATTTGGGCGGGACGGTTGTCAAAAAACACTGAAGCTTTCTTT. Translated: CASSIWAGRLSKNTEAFF.